This T cell receptor beta chain was observed in a study of cytomegalovirus exposure and HLA in healthy donors. Germline loops: CDR1 SGHDT, CDR2 YYEEEE. CDR3 length equals 13 residues. Trimming at V came to 4 bases and at J to 7 bases, leaving 4 bases not matched to a gene. Healthy bone marrow donors formed the donor group. It was with 60 Vbeta and 13 Jbeta primers that the PCR ran. Libraries were prepared by immunoSEQ multiplex PCR; TCRdb keeps only in-frame clonotypes and omits some of them. This table holds about 140,000 clones, around 81% found once. The clonotype originates from a man in his fifties or sixties in good health and CMV-seronegative. The chain links TRBV5-6 to TRBJ1-4, with 7 bases lining up with TRBD1. Specimen: PBMCs. In nucleotides, the CDR3 is TGTGCCAGCAGCCCCGGGACAGCTGAAAAACTGTTTTTT. Protein: CASSPGTAEKLFF. The complete variable domain, with remaining parts taken from reference TRBV5-6 and TRBJ1-4, reads DAGVTQSPTHLIKTRGQQVTLRCSPKSGHDTVSWYQQALGQGPQFIFQYYEEEERQRGNFPDRFSGHQFPNYSSELNVNALLLGDSALYLCASSPGTAEKLFFGSGTQLSVL.